A single count supports the clone carrying this T cell receptor beta chain. The CDR3 spans 14 residues. With V trimmed by 4 bases and J by 4 bases, 4 bases remained unmatched. Per the germline V gene, CDR1 is ENHRY and CDR2 is SYGVKD. This sample stems from a study of shared clonotypes between healthy human individuals. Study as a whole: Samples came from a couple of female and a few male donors aged 18 to 49.

How the authors handled the data: With immunoSEQ giving junction-only sequences and no quality scores, filtering differed. The protocol was immunoSEQ multiplex PCR, while the TCRdb copy is restricted to in-frame clones and leaves out a portion. That table is the source of V, J and clone size, and D and trimming were worked out from the DNA. The sample contains more than 1.2 million clones, 98% of which appear only once. The TCR originated in a man aged 25 to 45 in good health. What was sequenced was naive CD4+ T cells sorted from blood. Subset here: CD45RA+ positively selected. The gene calls are TRBV10-3 and TRBJ2-4; TRBD1 matches at 7 bases. CDR3 sequence: CAISGSGGKNIQYF. The CDR3 DNA sequence: TGTGCCATCAGTGGTTCAGGGGGAAAAAACATTCAGTACTTC.